These T cell receptor beta chains were read from a single sample in a study of molecular identifiers for immune sequencing clone quantification. TCRdb itself ran the PCR reads through MiXCR, one entry per CDR3 protein. The table has 490,000 or so distinct CDR3 sequences, under 30% seen once; the top ten hold approximately 0.76%. Sequenced material: naive CD8+ T cells from blood, with Jurkat cell RNA spiked in. The receptors here all came from a human donor in good health. Some libraries in this study had Jurkat cell RNA spiked in. Both conserved end residues are part of each CDR3. Each record gives: clone size, D gene, V gene, J gene, CDR3 protein, CDR3 DNA. D genes are given only for firm matches. A row's size may be missing; if present it is once, few, many or a size class.

size: few
D: TRBD1
V: TRBV20-1
J: TRBJ2-1
CDR3: CSAPHRGFNNNEQFF
DNA: TGCAGTGCACCACACAGGGGATTTAATAACAATGAGCAGTTCTTC

size: NA
D: NA
V: TRBV6-5
J: TRBJ1-1
CDR3: CASSPWSGFLNTEAFF
DNA: TGTGCCAGCAGTCCCTGGTCAGGGTTTCTAAACACTGAAGCTTTCTTT

size: NA
D: NA
V: TRBV4-1
J: TRBJ2-3
CDR3: CTRRQTQGGTDTQYF
DNA: TGCACCCGCCGCCAAACCCAGGGAGGCACAGATACGCAGTATTTT

size: few
D: NA
V: TRBV12-3/TRBV12-4
J: TRBJ2-5
CDR3: CASSFGTAETQYF
DNA: TGTGCCAGCAGTTTCGGTACTGCAGAGACCCAGTACTTC

size: many
D: NA
V: TRBV29-1
J: TRBJ2-5
CDR3: CSAWEAGKEETQYF
DNA: TGCAGCGCCTGGGAGGCAGGGAAGGAAGAGACCCAGTACTTC

size: NA
D: TRBD1
V: TRBV5-4
J: TRBJ2-7
CDR3: CASSSGGQGAKGSYEQYF
DNA: TGTGCCAGCAGCTCGGGCGGACAGGGGGCTAAGGGTAGCTACGAGCAGTACTTC

size: few
D: TRBD2
V: TRBV11-2
J: TRBJ2-1
CDR3: CASSLVLAGAVEQFF
DNA: TGTGCCAGCAGCTTAGTCCTAGCGGGAGCTGTTGAGCAGTTCTTC

size: few
D: TRBD2
V: TRBV5-1
J: TRBJ2-5
CDR3: CASRGGIEETQYF
DNA: TGCGCCAGCAGGGGAGGGATTGAAGAGACCCAGTACTTC

size: NA
D: NA
V: TRBV7-9
J: TRBJ2-7
CDR3: CASSTLGGEQYF
DNA: TGTGCCAGCAGTACTTTGGGGGGCGAGCAGTACTTC

size: many
D: TRBD1
V: TRBV5-1
J: TRBJ1-1
CDR3: CASSVDRLNTEAFF
DNA: TGCGCCAGCAGCGTGGACAGGTTGAACACTGAAGCTTTCTTT

size: NA
D: NA
V: TRBV30
J: TRBJ2-2
CDR3: CAWTPDGPFPGELFF
DNA: TGTGCCTGGACTCCGGATGGCCCTTTTCCCGGGGAGCTGTTTTTT

size: NA
D: TRBD2
V: TRBV29-1
J: TRBJ2-7
CDR3: CSVRGDGSRPYEQYF
DNA: TGCAGCGTCCGGGGGGACGGCAGCAGACCCTACGAGCAGTACTTC

size: many
D: TRBD1
V: TRBV29-1
J: TRBJ2-5
CDR3: CSNRDSQETQYF
DNA: TGCAGTAACCGGGACAGCCAAGAGACCCAGTACTTC

size: many
D: NA
V: TRBV3-1
J: TRBJ2-5
CDR3: CASSPRSGETQYF
DNA: TGTGCCAGCAGCCCACGGTCCGGGGAGACCCAGTACTTC